This T cell receptor beta chain was profiled in a study of blood T cells in healthy people across ages. Trimming stripped 7 bases from V and 7 bases from J, with 16 bases between. The CDR3 length is 13 residues. Germline V gene lookup returns CDR1 MNHEY and CDR2 SVGAGI. This clonotype was counted a few times. Its antigen is undetermined. General study findings and limits: Per-million-T-cell TCR beta diversity fell roughly linearly with age. Comparison with aged donors showed that long-lived donors had more naive CD4+ cells and higher diversity.

A sample-barcoded 5' primer and a J-beta primer mix were used in a second PCR of roughly 7 to 12 cycles. TCRdb analysed the 5' RACE reads with MiXCR anew, one entry per CDR3 protein. The data show about 720,000 distinct CDR3 sequences, just under 25% seen once. The data were also submitted as part of a second study, on T cells of mothers and their children. From that second work: Slightly higher but non-significant overlap marked related mother-child pairs versus unrelated pairs.

Sequenced: blood. The V gene is TRBV6-5, the J gene TRBJ1-2, with D perhaps TRBD1 (5 bases). The sequence was collected from a boy between 10 and 17 years old in good health. The CDR3 DNA reads as TGTGCCAGCACCCTGGGGCACGCGGGTGGCTACACCTTC. Translated: CASTLGHAGGYTF.